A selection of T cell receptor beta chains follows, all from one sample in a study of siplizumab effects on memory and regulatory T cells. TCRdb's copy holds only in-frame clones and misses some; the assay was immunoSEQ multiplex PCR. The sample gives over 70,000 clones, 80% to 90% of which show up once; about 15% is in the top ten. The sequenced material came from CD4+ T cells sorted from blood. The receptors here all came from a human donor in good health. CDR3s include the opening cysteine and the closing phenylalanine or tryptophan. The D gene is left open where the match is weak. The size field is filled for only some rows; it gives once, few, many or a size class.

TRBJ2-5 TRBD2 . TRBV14 TGTGCCAGCAGCCAGACCCCGGGACTAGCGGGAGTTCAGTACTTC CASSQTPGLAGVQYF
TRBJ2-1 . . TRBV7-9 TGTGCCAGCAGCTTGTCGGGAAATGAGCAGTTCTTC CASSLSGNEQFF
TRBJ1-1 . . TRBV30 TGTGCCTGGAGTGTAACAGGGAGGACTGAAGCTTTCTTT CAWSVTGRTEAFF
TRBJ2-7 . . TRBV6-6 TGTGCCAGCAGTACCTCTAGTTACTACGAGCAGTACTTC CASSTSSYYEQYF
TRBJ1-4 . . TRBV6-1 TGTGCCAGCAGTCCCCGGGCGGCTAATGAAAAACTGTTTTTT CASSPRAANEKLFF
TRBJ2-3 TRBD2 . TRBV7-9 TGTGCCAGCAGCCCCCTTCCGGGGGGAGATACGCAGTATTTT CASSPLPGGDTQYF
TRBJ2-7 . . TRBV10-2 TGCGCCAGCAGTGAGGGGGACTACGAGCAGTACTTC CASSEGDYEQYF
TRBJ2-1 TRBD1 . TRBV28 TGTGCCAGCAGTTCCGGACAGGGGCCCTACAATGAGCAGTTCTTC CASSSGQGPYNEQFF
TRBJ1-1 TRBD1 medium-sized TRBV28 TGTGCCAGCAGTACCACCAAAAGGACAGGGGGGAACACTGAAGCTTTCTTT CASSTTKRTGGNTEAFF
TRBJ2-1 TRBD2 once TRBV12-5 TGTGCTAGTGGACGGACTAGCGACTCCTACAATGAGCAGTTCTTC CASGRTSDSYNEQFF
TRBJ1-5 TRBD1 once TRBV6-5 TGTGCCAGCAGTAGGGGGCAGGGCAATCAGCCCCAGCATTTT CASSRGQGNQPQHF
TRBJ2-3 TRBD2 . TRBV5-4 TGTGCCAGCAGCTTGCGAGCGGGAGGGCCCACAGATACGCAGTATTTT CASSLRAGGPTDTQYF
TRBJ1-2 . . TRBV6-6 TGTGCCAGCACCTCGATGTCTACTAACTATGGCTACACCTTC CASTSMSTNYGYTF
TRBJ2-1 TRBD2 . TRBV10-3 TGTGCCATCAGTGATGTGGCTAGCGGGAGTTATCAGCAGTTCTTC CAISDVASGSYQQFF
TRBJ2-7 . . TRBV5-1 TGCGCCAGCAGCTTGGAGAAATCCTACGAGCAGTACTTC CASSLEKSYEQYF
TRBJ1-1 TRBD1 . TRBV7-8 TGTGCCAGCAGCTTAAGGGACAGTGGTTTGAACACTGAAGCTTTCTTT CASSLRDSGLNTEAFF